This record looks at one T cell receptor beta chain sequence and its context. Its cognate antigen is unknown. The data are from a study of beta chain features in type 1 diabetes. Study-level points and caveats: Naive, central memory and regulatory TCRB repertoires appeared more similar among patients than healthy donors. TCRB CDR3s were moderately but significantly shorter in Type 1 diabetes patients in all four CD4+ subsets.

This CDR3 spans 15 amino acids. The ends lost 5 bases at V and 3 bases at J; junction bases unmatched: 7. The V gene's germline CDR1 is LGHNT and CDR2 FRNRAP. Every isolated RNA sample was fully reverse transcribed, so sequencing captured expressed TCRB transcripts. Data came from immunoSEQ multiplex PCR; TCRdb stores just in-frame clones and leaves some out. The table includes some 44,000 clones, approximately 72% detected once. Each sorted population was over 98% pure. The rearrangement uses TRBV12-5 and TRBJ1-1; 9 nucleotides align to TRBD1. The sequence was obtained from a woman younger than 35 with type 1 diabetes. Sample: Tregs from blood. The CDR3 loop reads CASGRGQGSDTEAFF. The DNA for the CDR3 is TGTGCTAGTGGTAGGGGACAGGGATCGGACACTGAAGCTTTCTTT.